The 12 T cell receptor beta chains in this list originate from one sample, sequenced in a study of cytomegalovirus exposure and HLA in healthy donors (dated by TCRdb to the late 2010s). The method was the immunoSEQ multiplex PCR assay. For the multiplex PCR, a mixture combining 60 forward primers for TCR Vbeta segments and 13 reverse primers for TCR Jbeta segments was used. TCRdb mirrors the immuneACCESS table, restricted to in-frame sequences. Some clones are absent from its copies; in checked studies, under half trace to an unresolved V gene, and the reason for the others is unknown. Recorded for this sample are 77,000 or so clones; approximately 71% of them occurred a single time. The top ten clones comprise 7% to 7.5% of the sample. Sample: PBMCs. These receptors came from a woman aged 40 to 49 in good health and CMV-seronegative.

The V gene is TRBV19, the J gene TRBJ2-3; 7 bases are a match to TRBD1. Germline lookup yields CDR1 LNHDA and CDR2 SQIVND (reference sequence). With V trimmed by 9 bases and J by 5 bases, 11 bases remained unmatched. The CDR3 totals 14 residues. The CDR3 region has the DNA TGTGCCAGCCGACAGGGCCCAGTGGTAGATACGCAGTATTTT. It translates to CASRQGPVVDTQYF.

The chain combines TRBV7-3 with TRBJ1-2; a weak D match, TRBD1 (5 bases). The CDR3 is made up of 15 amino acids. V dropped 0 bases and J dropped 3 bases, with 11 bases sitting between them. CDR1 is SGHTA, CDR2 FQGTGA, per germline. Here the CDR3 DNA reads TGTGCCAGCAGCTTAACGACAGATTCCCACTATGGCTACACCTTC. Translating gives CASSLTTDSHYGYTF.

This chain's CDR3 is CASSGDNSNQPQHF. The CDR3 DNA reads as TGTGCCAGCAGTGGAGACAATAGCAATCAGCCCCAGCATTTT. This sequence joins TRBV2 and TRBJ1-5; D unresolved. V gave up 4 bases and J gave up 0 bases, with 7 bases separating them. The germline gives CDR1 SNHLY, CDR2 FYNNEI. The CDR3 is 14 residues long.

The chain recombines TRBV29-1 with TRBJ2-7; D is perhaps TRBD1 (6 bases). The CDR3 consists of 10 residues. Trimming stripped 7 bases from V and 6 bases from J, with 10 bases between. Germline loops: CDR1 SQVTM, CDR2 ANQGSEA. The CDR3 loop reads CSAARGEQYF. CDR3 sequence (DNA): TGCAGCGCTGCCAGGGGCGAGCAGTACTTC.

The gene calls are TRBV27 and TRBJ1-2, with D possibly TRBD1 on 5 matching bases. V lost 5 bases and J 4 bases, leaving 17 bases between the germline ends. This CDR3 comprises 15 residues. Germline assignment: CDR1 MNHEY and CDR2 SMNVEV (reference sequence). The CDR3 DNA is TGTGCCAGCAGTCCTGGGCAGGGTGGTACCTATGGCTACACCTTC. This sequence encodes CASSPGQGGTYGYTF.

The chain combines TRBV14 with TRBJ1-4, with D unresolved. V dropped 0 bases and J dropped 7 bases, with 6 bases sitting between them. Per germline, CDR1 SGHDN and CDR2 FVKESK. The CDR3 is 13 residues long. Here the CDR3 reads CASSQDLREKLFF. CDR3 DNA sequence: TGTGCCAGCAGCCAAGATTTGCGTGAAAAACTGTTTTTT.

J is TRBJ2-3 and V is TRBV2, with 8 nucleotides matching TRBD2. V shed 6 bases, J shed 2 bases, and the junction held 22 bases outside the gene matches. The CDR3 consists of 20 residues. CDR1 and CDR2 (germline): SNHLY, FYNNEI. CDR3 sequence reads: CASRKAELADSYYSTDTQYF. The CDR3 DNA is TGTGCCAGCAGAAAAGCGGAACTAGCGGACTCCTACTACTCCACAGATACGCAGTATTTT.

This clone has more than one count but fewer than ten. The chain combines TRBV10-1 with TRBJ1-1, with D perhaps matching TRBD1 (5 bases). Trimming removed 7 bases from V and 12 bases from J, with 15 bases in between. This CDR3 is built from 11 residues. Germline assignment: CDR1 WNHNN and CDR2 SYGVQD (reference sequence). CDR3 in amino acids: CASIMGLGTFF. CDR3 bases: TGCGCCAGCATTATGGGACTTGGGACTTTCTTT.

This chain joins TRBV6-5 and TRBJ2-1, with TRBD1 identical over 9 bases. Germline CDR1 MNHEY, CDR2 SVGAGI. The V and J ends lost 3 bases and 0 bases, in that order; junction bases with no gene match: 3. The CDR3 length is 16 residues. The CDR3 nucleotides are TGTGCCAGCAGTTATTTGGACAGGGGCTCCTACAATGAGCAGTTCTTC. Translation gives CASSYLDRGSYNEQFF.

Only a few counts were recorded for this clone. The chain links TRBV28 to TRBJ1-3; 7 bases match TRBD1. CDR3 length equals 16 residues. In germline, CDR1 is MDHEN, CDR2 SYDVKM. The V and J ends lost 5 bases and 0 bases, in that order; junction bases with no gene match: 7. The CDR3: CASSGMRGLSGNTIYF. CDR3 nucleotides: TGTGCCAGCAGTGGGATGAGGGGGCTCTCTGGAAACACCATATATTTT.

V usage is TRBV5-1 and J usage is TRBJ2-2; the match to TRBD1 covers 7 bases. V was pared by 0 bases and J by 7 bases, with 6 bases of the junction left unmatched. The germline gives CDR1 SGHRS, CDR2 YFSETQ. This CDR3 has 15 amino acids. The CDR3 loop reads CASSLEGRDSGELFF. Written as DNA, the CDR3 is TGCGCCAGCAGCTTGGAGGGCAGGGACAGCGGGGAGCTGTTTTTT.

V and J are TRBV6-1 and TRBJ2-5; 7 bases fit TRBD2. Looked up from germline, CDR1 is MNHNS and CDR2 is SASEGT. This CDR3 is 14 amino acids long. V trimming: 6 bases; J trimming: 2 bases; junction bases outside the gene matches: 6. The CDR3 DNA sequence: TGTGCCAGCAGACTCGCGGGGGAACAAGAGACCCAGTACTTC. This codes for CASRLAGEQETQYF.